The next 2 T cell receptor beta chains were all read from a single sample in a study of neoadjuvant nivolumab and ipilimumab in lung cancer. The data were produced by immunoSEQ multiplex PCR, yet TCRdb's version contains in-frame clones alone and is incomplete. The repertoire holds 5,800 or so clones, with 65% as singletons. The sample here was tumor tissue, taken after neoadjuvant nivolumab, alone or with ipilimumab, at or shortly before surgery. Source of these receptors: an adult with non-small cell lung cancer.

In DNA, the CDR3 is TGTGCCACCAGCGGACGCCAGACCTACAATGAGCAGTTCTTC. Protein sequence: CATSGRQTYNEQFF. The rearrangement joins TRBV15 to TRBJ2-1; D unclear. V was shortened by 5 bases and J by 2 bases, with 10 bases between the two germline ends. The CDR3 extends over 14 amino acids. Germline V gene data show CDR1 as LNHNV and CDR2 as YYDKDF (reference sequence). Full variable domain (outside the CDR3, taken from reference TRBV15 and TRBJ2-1): DAMVIQNPRYQVTQFGKPVTLSCSQTLNHNVMYWYQQKSSQAPKLLFHYYDKDFNNEADTPDNFQSRRPNTSFCFLDIRSPGLGDTAMYLCATSGRQTYNEQFFGPGTRLTVL.

This clone was picked up one time. The CDR3 here is CSVYGLSLQGGYGYTF. DNA for the CDR3: TGCAGCGTGTACGGGTTAAGTTTACAGGGTGGATATGGCTACACCTTC. The V call is TRBV29-1, the J call TRBJ1-2, with D perhaps TRBD1 (6 bases). Per germline, CDR1 SQVTM and CDR2 ANQGSEA. The CDR3 covers 16 residues. V lost 6 bases, J lost 5 bases, and 25 bases lay in between.